Each of the 9 T cell receptor beta chains below was sequenced from the same sample in a study of blood T cell repertoires in COVID-19. Measured with immunoSEQ multiplex PCR; TCRdb has only the in-frame clones, and not every one. The sample has 150,000 to 160,000 clones, around 78% seen once; the top ten hold 1.5% to 2%. Sequenced: peripheral blood. The source is an elderly man with acute or convalescent COVID-19.

The chain employs TRBV3-1 (or the pseudogene TRBV3-2) and TRBJ2-1; possible D gene TRBD2, 6 bases. CDR3 length: 14 residues. Germline values: CDR1 LGHDT, CDR2 YNNKEL (reference sequence). The V end lost 0 bases, the J end lost 7 bases, and 10 bases lay between the germline ends. The DNA of the CDR3 is TGTGCCAGCAGCCAAGATCTAGCGACGAATGAGCAGTTCTTC. Residues: CASSQDLATNEQFF.

The gene calls are TRBV2 and TRBJ1-5; no definite D call. Germline loops: CDR1 SNHLY, CDR2 FYNNEI. V was clipped by 6 bases and J by 4 bases, with 13 bases between them. This CDR3 has 14 residues. CDR3 in amino acids: CASRKAEFNQPQHF. In DNA form, the CDR3 reads TGTGCCAGCAGGAAAGCTGAATTTAATCAGCCCCAGCATTTT.

The V gene is TRBV30, the J gene TRBJ1-4, with 8 bases aligning to TRBD1. The CDR3 spans 15 residues. Germline CDR1 reads GTSNPN; CDR2 reads SVGIG (reference sequence). V lost 3 bases and J lost 5; bases outside the gene matches: 8. The CDR3 nucleotides are TGTGCCTGGAGCAATGGACAGGGACTAAATGAAAAACTGTTTTTT. It codes for CAWSNGQGLNEKLFF.

This clone was seen more than once but under ten times. The genes are TRBV2 and TRBJ2-1; 13 positions agree with TRBD2. V trimming: 6 bases; J trimming: 8 bases; junction bases outside the gene matches: 7. The V gene's germline CDR1 is SNHLY and CDR2 FYNNEI. The CDR3 consists of 15 residues. The CDR3, as DNA: TGTGCCAGCAGGATACTAGCGGGGGGGCCCGATGAGCAGTTCTTC. It encodes CASRILAGGPDEQFF.

This clone was counted between two and nine times. V usage is TRBV7-9 and J usage is TRBJ2-7, with TRBD1 as a possible D gene (5 bases). The CDR3 contains 13 residues. Germline-derived CDR1 and CDR2 are SEHNR and FQNEAQ (reference sequence). V dropped 0 bases and J dropped 4 bases, with 7 bases sitting between them. The CDR3 loop is CASSLAGPYEQYF. In nucleotides, the CDR3 is TGTGCCAGCAGCTTAGCGGGGCCGTACGAGCAGTACTTC. The complete variable domain, with remaining parts taken from reference TRBV7-9 and TRBJ2-7, reads DTGVSQNPRHKITKRGQNVTFRCDPISEHNRLYWYRQTLGQGPEFLTYFQNEAQLEKSRLLSDRFSAERPKGSFSTLEIQRTEQGDSAMYLCASSLAGPYEQYFGPGTRLTVT.

DNA for the CDR3: TGTGCCAGCAGTTACCGCGGCGGCGGGGGGCGGGGTGAGCAGTTCTTC. As protein: CASSYRGGGGRGEQFF. The chain couples TRBV6-5 to TRBJ2-1; TRBD2 matches 8 bases. This CDR3 comprises 16 residues. Looked up from germline, CDR1 is MNHEY and CDR2 is SVGAGI. V lost 2 bases to trimming and J lost 9 bases; unmatched junction nucleotides: 12.

V gene TRBV6-5 combines with J gene TRBJ1-1; a weak D match, TRBD1 (5 bases). The CDR3 loop spans 13 amino acids. From germline, CDR1 is MNHEY and CDR2 SVGAGI. Trimming pared 6 bases from V and 4 bases from J, leaving 12 bases between. CDR3 protein: CASSPRQSTEAFF. CDR3 in DNA: TGTGCCAGCAGCCCCCGACAGAGCACTGAAGCTTTCTTT.

This clone was seen only a few times. This rearrangement joins TRBV19 to TRBJ2-2; D remains ambiguous. The CDR3 is 12 amino acids. V was shortened by 6 bases and J by 7 bases, with 9 bases between the two germline ends. Per the germline V gene, CDR1 is LNHDA and CDR2 is SQIVND (reference sequence). CDR3 coding DNA: TGTGCCAGTAGACTGCCCGGCGGGGAGCTGTTTTTT. Its protein product is CASRLPGGELFF.

This clone came up once. V and J are TRBV6-6 and TRBJ1-2; TRBD1 agrees at 9 bases. Unmatched junction bases numbered 9, after V lost 6 bases and J lost 4 bases. Germline CDR1 and CDR2: MNHNY and SVGAGI (reference sequence). This CDR3 is 15 amino acids long. In DNA, the CDR3 is TGTGCCAGCAGCGGACCGGGACAGGGTTTCTATGGCTACACCTTC. Amino acids: CASSGPGQGFYGYTF.